The entry that follows covers one TCR beta chain sequence. CDR3 length: 14 residues. The junction had 5 bases not matched to a gene; V was cut back by 5 bases and J by 4 bases. Looked up from germline, CDR1 is MNHEY and CDR2 is SVGAGI. Authors' data handling: ImmunoSEQ sequences covered only the junction and lacked quality scores; filtering therefore differed. The repertoire was sequenced with immunoSEQ multiplex PCR; TCRdb's copy has only in-frame clones and lacks some. The V and J calls and clone size were taken over from that table, and D and trimming were inferred from the DNA. The sample contains approximately 720,000 clones, roughly 78% of which appear only once. These data originate in a study of shared clonotypes between healthy human individuals. Study in general: There were three CD4 naive, three CD4 memory, two CD8 naive and one CD8 memory plates per donor.

The investigators split CD4+ cells into a CD45RA+ naive subset and a CD45RA-negative memory subset. This clonotype originated in a woman in her 30s in good health. The V and J genes are TRBV6-5 and TRBJ1-5; 7 nucleotides line up with TRBD1. Input material: memory CD4+ T cells sorted from blood. Documented subset: CD45RA-negative fraction. In DNA form, the CDR3 reads TGTGCCAGCAGTGGCAGGGGGTCAAATCAGCCCCAGCATTTT. Its translation: CASSGRGSNQPQHF.